This TCR beta chain was sequenced for a study of OX40 agonist ivuxolimab in advanced cancers. Across the whole study: It was permissible to have had prior anti-PD-1, anti-PD-L1 or anti-CTLA-4 therapy, and around 43% had some.

The J segment lost 9 bases and the V segment lost 5 bases, leaving 10 bases of the junction unmatched. The CDR3 contains 14 residues. Germline V gene data show CDR1 as MNHEY and CDR2 as SMNVEV (reference sequence). Notes on the study in general: CD4+ and CD8+ T cells in blood underwent clonal expansion by week 6 at 0.1 to 3.0 mg/kg. Compared with CD4+, CD8+ T cells on average had more expanded clones.

On this clone: The antigen remains undetermined.

Using immunoSEQ multiplex PCR, the repertoire was profiled, and TCRdb retains in-frame clones only, with some absent. Here the sample spans tens of thousands of clones, roughly 88% being singletons. This rearrangement joins TRBV27 to TRBJ2-1, with 7 bases identical to TRBD2. The sample was CD4+ or CD8+ T cells sorted from blood, taken in a trial of the OX40 agonist ivuxolimab. The source of this sequence is an adult with an advanced solid tumor such as melanoma, head and neck, liver or kidney cancer. The CDR3 nucleotides are TGTGCCAGCAGTCCAAACCTCGGGGGGTTTGAGCAGTTCTTC. Its translation: CASSPNLGGFEQFF.